The sequence of this T cell receptor beta chain was determined in a study of cytomegalovirus exposure and HLA in healthy donors. The PCR contained 60 Vbeta and 13 Jbeta primers. Sequencing was performed with immunoSEQ multiplex PCR; in TCRdb, only in-frame clones are kept and a portion is missing. Of 110,000 to 150,000 clones listed, roughly 9.7% are singletons. CDR3 length equals 14 residues. The V and J ends lost 6 bases and 4 bases, in that order; junction bases with no gene match: 7. From germline, CDR1 is SNHLY and CDR2 FYNNEI. This clone showed up just a few times. Its target is unknown. Study-level results: Per a later analysis, approximately 16,000 TCR beta sequences showed association with HLA alleles at 0.05 false discovery rate. As a later analysis showed, a missense DCLRE1C variant was linked to trimming of TCR beta V- and J-genes. Likely technical artifact: a cluster of highly shared sequence variants.

The TCR originated in a man in his fifties in good health and CMV-seronegative. The rearrangement joins TRBV2 to TRBJ2-7; TRBD1 matches 9 bases. The specimen sequenced was PBMCs. The CDR3 is CASRIDRGDYEQYF. For the CDR3, the DNA is TGTGCCAGCAGAATCGACAGGGGGGATTACGAGCAGTACTTC.